Listed here is a single T cell receptor beta chain. Libraries were prepared by immunoSEQ multiplex PCR; TCRdb keeps only in-frame clonotypes and omits some of them. The profile shows approximately 58,000 clones, about 81% of them singletons. CDR3 length: 15 amino acids. CDR1 SGHAT and CDR2 FQDESV come from the germline V gene (reference sequence). Between the trimmed V and J ends, which lost 5 bases and 8 bases, there was a span of 21 bases. Enrolled during active infection, Seattle patients were then followed longitudinally. The record originates from a study of blood T cell repertoires in COVID-19. About the study: COVID-19 samples collected from the United States, Italy and Spain covered acute and convalescent phases. PBMCs, B-cell-depleted T cells, or T cells were the source of the cDNA or gDNA that made up the material.

The receptor's source is a man in his fifties or sixties with COVID-19, enrolled during active disease. J is TRBJ1-1 and V is TRBV11-1, with TRBD1 as a possible D gene (6 bases). The sequenced material came from peripheral blood. CDR3 sequence reads: CASSQRGAATGEAFF. In nucleotides, the CDR3 is TGTGCCAGCAGCCAACGGGGCGCAGCCACAGGGGAAGCTTTCTTT.